This TCR beta chain was identified in a study of blood T cell repertoires in COVID-19. On the study more broadly: Sample material is recorded as cDNA or gDNA derived from T cells, B-cell-depleted T cells, or PBMCs.

As originally analysed: Amplification of reference gene primers was used by the study to estimate nucleated cell counts. Assay used: immunoSEQ multiplex PCR; TCRdb lists only in-frame clones, some missing. Clone size and V and J calls were adopted from that table, with D and trimming inferred from the DNA. The data hold some 500,000 clones, with 70% to 90% observed a single time. The CDR3 has 17 residues. Looked up from germline, CDR1 is MNHEY and CDR2 is SVGEGT. Trimming left V 2 bases short and J 1 base short, with 15 bases between. Sequencing input: PBMCs or T cells enriched from blood (not recorded which). This sequence joins TRBV6-2 or TRBV6-3 and TRBJ2-4; tentative D call: TRBD2 (7 bases). The sequence came from a woman between 40 and 50 years old who had recovered from COVID-19. CDR3 sequence: CASSYRGGERAKNIQYF. DNA of the CDR3: TGTGCCAGCAGTTACAGGGGGGGGGAGAGGGCCAAAAACATTCAGTACTTC.